This is a list of T cell receptor beta chains from one sample in a study of resident and recirculating memory T cells in vitiligo. The protocol was immunoSEQ multiplex PCR, while the TCRdb copy is restricted to in-frame clones and leaves out a portion. The sample includes 70,000 to 85,000 clones, approximately 91% of them seen just once. The source material was blood. All receptors come from a male donor with vitiligo. Each CDR3 is given with its conserved first and last residue. The order of the fields is D gene, J gene, clone size, V gene, CDR3 length, CDR3 DNA, CDR3 protein. A D gene is named only where the DNA matches it firmly. A row's size may be missing; if present it is once, few, many or a size class.

-	TRBJ1-2	-	TRBV28	12	TGTGCCAGCAGTAGAGGGGGTTGGGGCTACACCTTC	CASSRGGWGYTF
-	TRBJ1-1	-	TRBV27	14	TGTGCCAGCAGTTTGACAGTCAAGAACACTGAAGCTTTCTTT	CASSLTVKNTEAFF
-	TRBJ1-1	-	TRBV4-2	16	TGTGCCAGCAGCCAAGTCGGGGGTAAGGGAGAAAATGAAGCTTTCTTT	CASSQVGGKGENEAFF
-	TRBJ1-5	-	TRBV4-3	16	TGCGCCAGCAGCCAAGGAGCGGCGGGGACCAATCAGCCCCAGCATTTT	CASSQGAAGTNQPQHF
TRBD2	TRBJ2-3	-	TRBV4-3	16	TGCGCCAGCAGCCAAGATCCAGCGGGGGGCACAGATACGCAGTATTTT	CASSQDPAGGTDTQYF
TRBD1	TRBJ1-2	-	TRBV9	15	TGTGCCAGCAGCGCGACAGGGAATGCTAACTATGGCTACACCTTC	CASSATGNANYGYTF
-	TRBJ2-1	-	TRBV10-3	15	TGTGCCATCAGTGAGTCAGGGGGGGAACGGGATGAGCAGTTCTTC	CAISESGGERDEQFF
-	TRBJ1-6	once	TRBV18	16	TGTGCCAGCTCACCACCGTCAGTTTTTCCAAGTTCACCCCTCCACTTT	CASSPPSVFPSSPLHF
-	TRBJ1-5	-	TRBV4-3	14	TGCGCCAGCAGCCAACTCAGGGGTGTCCAGCCCCAGCATTTT	CASSQLRGVQPQHF
TRBD1	TRBJ1-4	-	TRBV6-6	12	TGTGCCAGCCGACAGGGGGGTGAAAAACTGTTTTTT	CASRQGGEKLFF
-	TRBJ1-2	-	TRBV27	14	TGTGCCAGCAGTCGTGGGGGGGCTAACTATGGCTACACCTTC	CASSRGGANYGYTF
TRBD1	TRBJ1-4	-	TRBV5-5	17	TGTGCCAGCAGGGCTAGGGACAGCCTTGCAACTAATGAAAAACTGTTTTTT	CASRARDSLATNEKLFF
TRBD2	TRBJ2-7	few	TRBV7-8	13	TGTGCCAGCAGCGGGGGACTATCCTACGAGCAGTACTTC	CASSGGLSYEQYF
-	TRBJ1-2	-	TRBV28	13	TGTGCCAGCAGTTTAGTGCAGGGAGGAGGCTACACCTTC	CASSLVQGGGYTF
-	TRBJ1-3	-	TRBV9	14	TGTGCCAGCAGCGTCACAAACAGTGGAAACACCATATATTTT	CASSVTNSGNTIYF
TRBD2	TRBJ2-3	-	TRBV10-2	18	TGCGCCAGCAGCGGGGTAGCGACTAGCGGGTCTAGCACAGATACGCAGTATTTT	CASSGVATSGSSTDTQYF
-	TRBJ1-6	-	TRBV20-1	11	TGCAGTGCTAGAACAGATTCACCCCTCCACTTT	CSARTDSPLHF
-	TRBJ1-2	once	TRBV6-5	16	TGTGCCAGCAGTTACGAAAGTGCTCCATCGAACCGGGGCTACACCTTC	CASSYESAPSNRGYTF
-	TRBJ2-5	-	TRBV19	15	TGTGCCAGTAGTATCCTGGGGGCCCCTAAACAGACCCAGTACTTC	CASSILGAPKQTQYF
-	TRBJ1-1	-	TRBV7-9	15	TGTGCCAGCAGCCTACTACAGGGATCCAACACTGAAGCTTTCTTT	CASSLLQGSNTEAFF
-	TRBJ2-3	-	TRBV7-2	15	TGTGCCAGCAGCCGAGCGGTGTCGGGCACAGATACGCAGTATTTT	CASSRAVSGTDTQYF
TRBD2	TRBJ2-1	-	TRBV19	15	TGTGCCAGTGCGGGGCCTAGCGGGGCTTACAATGAGCAGTTCTTC	CASAGPSGAYNEQFF
TRBD1	TRBJ1-2	-	TRBV4-1	15	TGCGCCAGCAGCCAAGTCGCGGACAGGGTAGAGGGCTACACCTTC	CASSQVADRVEGYTF
-	TRBJ1-4	-	TRBV4-1	13	TGCGCCAGCAGCCAGGAACGAACCGGGACAAGGCTTTTT	CASSQERTGTRLF
-	TRBJ1-5	-	TRBV4-3	14	TGCGCCAGCAGCCAAGTGGGAGGGACCCAGCCCCAGCATTTT	CASSQVGGTQPQHF
TRBD1	TRBJ2-7	-	TRBV15	13	TGTGCCACCAGCAGAGATAGGACAGGGGGCCCGTACTTC	CATSRDRTGGPYF
TRBD1	TRBJ1-3	-	TRBV19	15	TGTGCCAGTAGTACCGACAGGGGCTCTGGAAACACCATATATTTT	CASSTDRGSGNTIYF
TRBD2	TRBJ2-1	-	TRBV6-1	15	TGTGCCAGCAGTGAAAGGTCTAGCGGGGGAAGGGAGCAGTTCTTC	CASSERSSGGREQFF
-	TRBJ2-1	-	TRBV6-5	15	TGTGCCAGCAGTTACGGTACCAGGGTCAACAATGAGCAGTTCTTC	CASSYGTRVNNEQFF